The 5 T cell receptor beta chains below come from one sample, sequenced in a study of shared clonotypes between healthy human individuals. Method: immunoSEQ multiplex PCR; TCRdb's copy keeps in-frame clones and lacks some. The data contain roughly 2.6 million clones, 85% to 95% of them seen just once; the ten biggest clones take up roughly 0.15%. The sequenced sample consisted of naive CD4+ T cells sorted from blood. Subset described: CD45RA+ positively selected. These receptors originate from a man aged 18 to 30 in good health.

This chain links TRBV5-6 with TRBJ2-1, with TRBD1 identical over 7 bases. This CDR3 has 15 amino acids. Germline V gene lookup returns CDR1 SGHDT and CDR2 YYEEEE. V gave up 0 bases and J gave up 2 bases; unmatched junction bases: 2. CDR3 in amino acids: CASSLGDRAYNEQFF. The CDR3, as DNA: TGTGCCAGCAGCTTGGGTGACAGGGCCTACAATGAGCAGTTCTTC.

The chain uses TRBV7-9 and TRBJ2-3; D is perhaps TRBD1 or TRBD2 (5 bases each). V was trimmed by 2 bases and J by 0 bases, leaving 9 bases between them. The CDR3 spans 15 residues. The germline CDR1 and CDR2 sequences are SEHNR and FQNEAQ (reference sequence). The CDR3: CASSLRGVSTDTQYF. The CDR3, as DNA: TGTGCCAGCAGCTTAAGAGGGGTTAGCACAGATACGCAGTATTTT.

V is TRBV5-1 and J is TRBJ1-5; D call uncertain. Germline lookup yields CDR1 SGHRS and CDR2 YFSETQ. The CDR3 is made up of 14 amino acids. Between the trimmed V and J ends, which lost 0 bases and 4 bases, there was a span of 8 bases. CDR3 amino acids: CASSLDYRNQPQHF. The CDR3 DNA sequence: TGCGCCAGCAGCTTGGATTACAGAAATCAGCCCCAGCATTTT.

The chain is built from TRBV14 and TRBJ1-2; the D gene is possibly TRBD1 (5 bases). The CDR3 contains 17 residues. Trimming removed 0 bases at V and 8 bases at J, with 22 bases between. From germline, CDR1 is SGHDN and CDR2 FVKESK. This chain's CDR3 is CASSQDRGAGWGTGYTF. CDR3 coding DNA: TGTGCCAGCAGCCAAGATCGGGGAGCCGGATGGGGGACCGGCTACACCTTC.

In DNA, the CDR3 is TGTGCCAGCGTTAGGGACAGGAGCTCCTACGAGCAGTACTTC. Its protein is CASVRDRSSYEQYF. V usage is TRBV6-1 and J usage is TRBJ2-7, with 8 bases aligning to TRBD1. Germline loops: CDR1 MNHNS, CDR2 SASEGT. The CDR3 length is 14 residues. V dropped 8 bases and J dropped 0; count of bases not matched to a gene: 6.